The entry below gives a single TCR beta chain sequence along with its context. Germline V gene lookup returns CDR1 LNHDA and CDR2 SQIVND (reference sequence). The CDR3 has 13 amino acids. V was pared by 6 bases and J by 4 bases, with 9 bases between. These data originate in a study of blood T cell repertoires in COVID-19. Across the whole study: There were acute and convalescent COVID-19 samples, and they came from the United States, Italy and Spain. In each case, the material was cDNA or gDNA derived from T cells, B-cell-depleted T cells, or PBMCs.

Clones were sequenced by immunoSEQ multiplex PCR, and TCRdb holds only the in-frame ones, with some missing. Among approximately 68,000 clones listed, 70% to 90% were seen once. The sequence came from a man in his sixties or seventies with active or convalescent COVID-19. This rearrangement joins TRBV19 to TRBJ1-4; TRBD1 is a possible D gene (6 bases). The source material was peripheral blood. The CDR3 nucleotides are TGTGCCAGTAGGGCGGACAGTAATGAAAAACTGTTTTTT. Protein product: CASRADSNEKLFF.